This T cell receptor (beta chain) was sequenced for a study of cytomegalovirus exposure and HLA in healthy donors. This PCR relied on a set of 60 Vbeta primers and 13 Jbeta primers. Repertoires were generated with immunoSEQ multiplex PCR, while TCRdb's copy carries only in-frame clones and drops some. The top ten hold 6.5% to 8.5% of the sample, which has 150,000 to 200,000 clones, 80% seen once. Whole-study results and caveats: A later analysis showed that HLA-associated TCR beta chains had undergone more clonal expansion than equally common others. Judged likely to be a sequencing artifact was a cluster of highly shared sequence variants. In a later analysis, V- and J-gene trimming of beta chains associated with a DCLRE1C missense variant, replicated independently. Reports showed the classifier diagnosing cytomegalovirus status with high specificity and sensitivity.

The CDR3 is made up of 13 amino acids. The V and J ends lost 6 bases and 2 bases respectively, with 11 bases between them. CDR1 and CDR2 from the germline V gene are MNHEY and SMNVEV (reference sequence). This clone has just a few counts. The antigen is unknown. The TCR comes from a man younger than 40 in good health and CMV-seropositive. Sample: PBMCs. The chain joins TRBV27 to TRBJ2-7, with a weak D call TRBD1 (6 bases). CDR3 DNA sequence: TGTGCCAGCAGGAAGGACAGTACCTACGAGCAGTACTTC. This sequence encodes CASRKDSTYEQYF.